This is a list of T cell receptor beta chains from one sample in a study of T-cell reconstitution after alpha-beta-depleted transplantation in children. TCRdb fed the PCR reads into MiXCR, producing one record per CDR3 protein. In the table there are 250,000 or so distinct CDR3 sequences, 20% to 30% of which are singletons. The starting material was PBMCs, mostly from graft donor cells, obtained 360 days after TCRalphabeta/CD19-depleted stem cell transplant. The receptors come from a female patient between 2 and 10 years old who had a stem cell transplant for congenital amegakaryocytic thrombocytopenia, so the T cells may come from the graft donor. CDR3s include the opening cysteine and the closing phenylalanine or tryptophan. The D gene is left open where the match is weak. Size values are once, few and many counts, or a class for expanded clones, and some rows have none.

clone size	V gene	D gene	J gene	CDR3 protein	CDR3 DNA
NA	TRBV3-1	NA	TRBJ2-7	CASRESGNYEQYF	TGTGCCAGCCGAGAGTCCGGGAACTACGAGCAGTACTTC
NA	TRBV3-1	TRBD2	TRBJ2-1	CASSPAGENEQFF	TGTGCCAGCAGCCCGGCGGGGGAAAATGAGCAGTTCTTC
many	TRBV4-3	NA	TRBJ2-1	CASSQELSGGDEQFF	TGCGCCAGCAGCCAAGAACTATCGGGGGGCGATGAGCAGTTCTTC
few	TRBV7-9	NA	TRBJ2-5	CASSFLLEWDVGETQYF	TGTGCCAGCAGCTTCCTTTTGGAGTGGGACGTTGGAGAGACCCAGTACTTC
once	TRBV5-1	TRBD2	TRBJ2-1	CASSLALAGVRSYNEQFF	TGCGCCAGCAGCTTGGCACTAGCGGGAGTGAGGTCCTACAATGAGCAGTTCTTC
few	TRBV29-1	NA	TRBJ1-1	CSVEDQWRGGETEAFF	TGCAGCGTTGAAGATCAGTGGCGGGGAGGAGAAACTGAAGCTTTCTTT
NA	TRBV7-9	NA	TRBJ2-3	CASSLVPRDTQYF	TGTGCCAGCAGCTTAGTCCCCCGAGATACGCAGTATTTT
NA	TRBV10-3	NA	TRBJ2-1	CAISESFRQGNYNEQFF	TGTGCCATCAGTGAGTCGTTTCGGCAGGGAAACTACAATGAGCAGTTCTTC
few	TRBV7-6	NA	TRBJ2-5	CASSSLKTQYF	TGTGCCAGCAGCTCTCTAAAGACCCAGTACTTC
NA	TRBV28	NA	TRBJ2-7	CASSSTRAPREQYF	TGTGCCAGCAGTTCGACTAGGGCACCGCGGGAGCAGTACTTC
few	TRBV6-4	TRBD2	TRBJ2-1	CASSEGASGFPDNEQFF	TGTGCCAGCAGTGAGGGGGCTAGCGGGTTTCCAGACAATGAGCAGTTCTTC
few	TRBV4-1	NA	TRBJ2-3	CASSQGGLGTDTQYF	TGCGCCAGCAGCCAAGGCGGGCTAGGGACAGATACGCAGTATTTT
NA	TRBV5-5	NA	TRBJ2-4	CASTRQGPVLAKNIQYF	TGTGCCAGCACCAGACAAGGTCCCGTTCTAGCCAAAAACATTCAGTACTTC
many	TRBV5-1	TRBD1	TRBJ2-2	CASSKGQGSPNTGELFF	TGCGCCAGCAGCAAAGGACAGGGGAGTCCTAACACCGGGGAGCTGTTTTTT
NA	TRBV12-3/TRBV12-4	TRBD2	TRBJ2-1	CASSLRGSDNEQFF	TGTGCCAGCAGTTTACGCGGGAGCGACAATGAGCAGTTCTTC
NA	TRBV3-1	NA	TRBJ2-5	CASSRTPGQETQYF	TGTGCCAGCAGCCGGACCCCCGGGCAAGAGACCCAGTACTTC
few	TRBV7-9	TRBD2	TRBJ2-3	CASSPTSGSADTQYF	TGTGCCAGCAGCCCTACTAGCGGGAGTGCAGATACGCAGTATTTT
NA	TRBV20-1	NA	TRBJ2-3	CSAVPGQGTDTQYF	TGCAGTGCTGTCCCGGGACAAGGCACAGATACGCAGTATTTT
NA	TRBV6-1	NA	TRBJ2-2	CASSQTGQTTGELFF	TGTGCCAGCAGTCAAACAGGACAGACCACCGGAGAGCTGTTTTTT
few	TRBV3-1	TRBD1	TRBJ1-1	CASSRGQVGTEAFF	TGTGCCAGCAGCCGCGGACAGGTGGGTACTGAAGCTTTCTTT
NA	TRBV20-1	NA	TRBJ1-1	CSARNSRVGTEAFF	TGCAGTGCTAGGAACTCCAGGGTGGGCACTGAAGCTTTCTTT
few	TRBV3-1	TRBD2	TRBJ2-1	CASSRSSGTYNEQFF	TGTGCCAGCAGCCGATCTAGCGGGACCTACAATGAGCAGTTCTTC
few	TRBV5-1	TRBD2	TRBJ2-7	CASSLGLASDEQYF	TGCGCCAGCAGCTTGGGACTAGCGAGCGACGAGCAGTACTTC